These 16 T cell receptor beta chains were all obtained from the same sample, sequenced in a study of identical twins. TCRdb re-derived calls from the 5' RACE reads in MiXCR, one entry per CDR3 protein. The sample lists some 1,600,000 distinct CDR3 sequences, 25% to 35% occurring once. The sequencing input was cord blood. The receptors were sampled from a newborn girl in good health.

A note on this clonotype: This may arise from a read error, as a much more abundant clone is one base away. CDR3 nucleotides: TGTGCCAGCGGTTACGGTGATCTGGGCAAAAACATTCAGTACTTC. As protein: CASGYGDLGKNIQYF. This chain joins TRBV6-6 and TRBJ2-4; D uncertain. This CDR3 region has 15 residues. CDR1 MNHNY and CDR2 SVGAGI come from the germline V gene (reference sequence).

The rearrangement joins TRBV14 to TRBJ1-2; the D gene is possibly TRBD1 (6 bases). V lost 3 bases, J lost 2 bases, and 7 bases lay in between. The CDR3 contains 13 residues. Germline assignment: CDR1 SGHDN and CDR2 FVKESK. The CDR3 nucleotides read TGTGCCAGCAGCCACGGACAGAACTATGGCTACACCTTC. It specifies CASSHGQNYGYTF.

The table lists this clonotype with a few counts. The rearrangement joins TRBV5-1 to TRBJ1-2; maybe TRBD1 (6 bases). V was pared by 5 bases and J by 5 bases, with 13 bases between. The CDR3 loop spans 13 amino acids. Germline assignment: CDR1 SGHRS and CDR2 YFSETQ. In nucleotides, the CDR3 is TGCGCCAGCAGGGACCGGACAGCGTATGGCTACACCTTC. This sequence encodes CASRDRTAYGYTF. The entire variable domain, with the rest obtained from reference TRBV5-1 and TRBJ1-2, is as follows: KAGVTQTPRYLIKTRGQQVTLSCSPISGHRSVSWYQQTPGQGLQFLFEYFSETQRNKGNFPGRFSGRQFSNSRSEMNVSTLELGDSALYLCASRDRTAYGYTFGSGTRLTVV.

The chain's CDR3 is CASSRQEMNTEAFF. For the CDR3, the DNA is TGTGCCAGCAGCCGACAGGAAATGAACACTGAAGCTTTCTTT. The gene calls are TRBV3-1 and TRBJ1-1; a possible D gene is TRBD1 (6 bases). The V gene's germline CDR1 is LGHDT and CDR2 YNNKEL (reference sequence). The CDR3 has 14 amino acids. V was shortened by 4 bases and J by 0 bases, with 9 bases between the two germline ends.

Only a few counts were recorded for this clonotype. The rearrangement uses TRBV20-1 and TRBJ2-7; TRBD2 matches at 9 bases. Germline CDR1 and CDR2: DFQATT and SNEGSKA (reference sequence). CDR3 length: 14 residues. Unmatched junction bases numbered 8, after V lost 3 bases and J lost 5 bases. The CDR3 loop is CSASGREGRNEQYF. As DNA, the CDR3 is TGCAGTGCTAGCGGGCGGGAGGGCCGTAACGAGCAGTACTTC.

The chain recombines TRBV21-1 with TRBJ1-4. TRBV21-1 is a recognized pseudogene. This CDR3 comprises 12 residues. Written as DNA, the CDR3 is TGTGCCAGGGGACGGCTTAATGAAAAACTGTTTTTT. This gives the protein CARGRLNEKLFF.

This clonotype was counted only a few times. This chain links TRBV7-2 with TRBJ2-3; 8 bases are a match to TRBD2. J gave up 6 bases and V 1 base, and 18 bases lay outside the gene matches. In germline, CDR1 is SGHTA, CDR2 FQGNSA. The CDR3 is made up of 19 amino acids. CDR3 residues: CASSLGLRLAKGSEDTQYF. CDR3 coding DNA: TGTGCCAGCAGCTTAGGCCTTAGACTAGCGAAGGGGTCAGAGGATACGCAGTATTTT.

The chain is built from TRBV29-1 and TRBJ1-4; no clear D gene. Germline values: CDR1 SQVTM, CDR2 ANQGSEA. V gave up 4 bases and J gave up 4 bases, with 13 bases separating them. The CDR3 length is 14 residues. CDR3 protein: CSVVVGRNNEKLFF. The CDR3 coding sequence is TGCAGCGTTGTAGTTGGGCGGAATAATGAAAAACTGTTTTTT.

The J gene is TRBJ2-4, the V gene TRBV3-1; D is unresolved. Germline CDR1 is LGHDT and CDR2 is YNNKEL (reference sequence). The V end lost 0 bases, the J end lost 9 bases, and 15 bases lay between the germline ends. The CDR3 spans 15 residues. The CDR3, as DNA: TGTGCCAGCAGCCAAGAGCCCAGCTATAATACCATTCAGTACTTC. Translated, it gives CASSQEPSYNTIQYF.

This clonotype was detected once. The rearrangement links TRBV20-1 to TRBJ1-5; the D gene is possibly TRBD1 (6 bases). Trimming left V 0 bases short and J 0 bases short, with 15 bases between. The CDR3 runs to 17 residues. Germline V gene data show CDR1 as DFQATT and CDR2 as SNEGSKA (reference sequence). CDR3 amino acids: CSAREPRGADSNQPQHF. CDR3 DNA: TGCAGTGCTAGAGAACCGCGGGGGGCAGATAGCAATCAGCCCCAGCATTTT.

This clonotype showed up many times. The chain is built from TRBV6-6 and TRBJ2-7, with D perhaps assigned TRBD1 or TRBD2 (5 bases each). Trimming cost V 7 bases and J 6 bases, with 19 bases left between them. Germline CDR1 reads MNHNY; CDR2 reads SVGAGI (reference sequence). The CDR3 has 14 amino acids. The CDR3 DNA reads TGTGCCAGCACCTACGGGCACTCTGGGGGCGAGCAGTACTTC. Translation: CASTYGHSGGEQYF.

The chain has TRBV10-1 and TRBJ2-3; 8 bases match TRBD2. The CDR3 totals 15 residues. Germline-derived CDR1 and CDR2 are WNHNN and SYGVQD (reference sequence). V was clipped by 2 bases and J by 7 bases; unmatched bases: 8. This CDR3 reads CASSELGTSVHTQYF. The CDR3 coding sequence is TGCGCCAGCAGTGAGCTGGGGACTAGTGTTCATACGCAGTATTTT.

There are a few counts of this clonotype. The CDR3 loop reads CSARGGREETQYF. The CDR3 nucleotides are TGCAGTGCTAGAGGGGGCCGTGAAGAGACCCAGTACTTC. The chain recombines TRBV20-1 with TRBJ2-5, with D perhaps matching TRBD1 (5 bases). The length of the CDR3 is 13 residues. Germline-derived CDR1 and CDR2 are DFQATT and SNEGSKA (reference sequence). Trimming cost V 1 base and J 3 bases, with 9 bases left between them.

This clonotype came up a few times. The chain combines TRBV5-1 with TRBJ2-1; a weak D match, TRBD2 (6 bases). With 4 bases removed from V and 7 bases from J, the gap between germline ends came to 9 bases. CDR1 SGHRS and CDR2 YFSETQ come from the germline V gene. The CDR3 consists of 12 residues. The CDR3 nucleotides read TGCGCCAGCAGCGCCGCGGGGAATGAGCAGTTCTTC. It specifies CASSAAGNEQFF.

The sample holds a few counts of this clonotype. J is TRBJ2-1 and V is TRBV15, with D possibly matching TRBD1 (6 bases). V lost 0 bases, J lost 6 bases, and 12 bases lay in between. This CDR3 spans 15 amino acids. Per germline, CDR1 LNHNV and CDR2 YYDKDF (reference sequence). The DNA of the CDR3 is TGTGCCACCAGCAGAGATGCGTCCAGGGGCAATGAGCAGTTCTTC. It translates to CATSRDASRGNEQFF. The complete variable domain, with remaining parts taken from reference TRBV15 and TRBJ2-1, reads DAMVIQNPRYQVTQFGKPVTLSCSQTLNHNVMYWYQQKSSQAPKLLFHYYDKDFNNEADTPDNFQSRRPNTSFCFLDIRSPGLGDTAMYLCATSRDASRGNEQFFGPGTRLTVL.

The chain employs TRBV20-1 and TRBJ2-7; perhaps TRBD2 as D (5 bases). The V end was cut by 4 bases, the J end by 3 bases, with 16 bases between. Germline CDR1 reads DFQATT; CDR2 reads SNEGSKA (reference sequence). The CDR3 runs to 14 residues. CDR3 loop: CSATPMRRVYEQYF. As DNA, the CDR3 is TGCAGTGCTACCCCGATGAGGCGGGTCTACGAGCAGTACTTC.